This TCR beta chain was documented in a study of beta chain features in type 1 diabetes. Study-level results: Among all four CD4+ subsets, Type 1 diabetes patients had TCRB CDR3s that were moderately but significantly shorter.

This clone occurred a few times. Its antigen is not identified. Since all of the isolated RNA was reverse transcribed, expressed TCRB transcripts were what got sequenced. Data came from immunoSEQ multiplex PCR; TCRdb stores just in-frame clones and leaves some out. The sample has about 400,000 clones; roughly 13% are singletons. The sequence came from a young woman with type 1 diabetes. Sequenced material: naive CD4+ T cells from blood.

The CDR3 region has the DNA TGTGCCAGCAGCTTAATATGGGGGGGGGATAATTCACCCCTCCACTTT. Protein: CASSLIWGGDNSPLHF. The chain links TRBV7-9 to TRBJ1-6; D might be TRBD1 (5 bases). V was trimmed by 2 bases and J by 5 bases, leaving 13 bases between them. Germline V lookup: CDR1 SEHNR, CDR2 FQNEAQ (reference sequence). The CDR3 consists of 16 residues.